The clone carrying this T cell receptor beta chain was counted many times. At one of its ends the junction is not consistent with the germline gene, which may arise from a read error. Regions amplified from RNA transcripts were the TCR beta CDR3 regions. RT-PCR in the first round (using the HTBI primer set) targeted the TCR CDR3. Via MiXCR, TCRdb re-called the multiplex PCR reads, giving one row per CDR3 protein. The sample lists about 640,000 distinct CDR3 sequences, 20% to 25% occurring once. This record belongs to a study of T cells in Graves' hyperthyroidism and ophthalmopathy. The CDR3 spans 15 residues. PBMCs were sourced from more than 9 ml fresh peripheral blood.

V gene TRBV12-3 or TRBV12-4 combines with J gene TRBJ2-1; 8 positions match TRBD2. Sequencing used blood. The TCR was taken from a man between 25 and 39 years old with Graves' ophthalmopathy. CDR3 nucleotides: TGCGCCAGCAGCTTGGTTGCGGGAGGAGGCAATGAGCAGTTCTTC. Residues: CASSLVAGGGNEQFF.